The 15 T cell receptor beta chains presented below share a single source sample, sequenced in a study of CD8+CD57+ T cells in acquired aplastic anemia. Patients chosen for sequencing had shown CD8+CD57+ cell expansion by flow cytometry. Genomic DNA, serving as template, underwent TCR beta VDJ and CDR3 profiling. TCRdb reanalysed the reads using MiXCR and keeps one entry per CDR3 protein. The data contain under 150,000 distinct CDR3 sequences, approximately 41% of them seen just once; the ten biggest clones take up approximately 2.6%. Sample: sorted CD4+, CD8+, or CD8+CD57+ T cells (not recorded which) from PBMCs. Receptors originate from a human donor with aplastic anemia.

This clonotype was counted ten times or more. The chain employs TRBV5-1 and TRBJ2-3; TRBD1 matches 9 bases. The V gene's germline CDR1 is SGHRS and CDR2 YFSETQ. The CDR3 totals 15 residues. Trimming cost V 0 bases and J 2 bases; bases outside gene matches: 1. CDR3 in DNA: TGCGCCAGCAGCTTGGGGGACAGGGACACAGATACGCAGTATTTT. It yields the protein CASSLGDRDTDTQYF. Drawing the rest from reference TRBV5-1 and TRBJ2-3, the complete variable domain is KAGVTQTPRYLIKTRGQQVTLSCSPISGHRSVSWYQQTPGQGLQFLFEYFSETQRNKGNFPGRFSGRQFSNSRSEMNVSTLELGDSALYLCASSLGDRDTDTQYFGPGTRLTVL.

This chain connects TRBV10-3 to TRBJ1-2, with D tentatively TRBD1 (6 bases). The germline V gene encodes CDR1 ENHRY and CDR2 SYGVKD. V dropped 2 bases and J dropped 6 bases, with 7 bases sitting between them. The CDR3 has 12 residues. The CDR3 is CAISERDNGYTF. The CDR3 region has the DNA TGTGCCATCAGTGAGCGGGACAATGGCTACACCTTC.

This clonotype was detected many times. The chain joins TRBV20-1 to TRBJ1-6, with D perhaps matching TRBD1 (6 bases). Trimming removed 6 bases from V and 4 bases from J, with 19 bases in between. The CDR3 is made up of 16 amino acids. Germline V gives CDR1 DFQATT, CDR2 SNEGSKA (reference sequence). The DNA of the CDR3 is TGCAGTGCACCCGCCCCGGGACAAACTTATAATTCACCCCTCCACTTT. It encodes CSAPAPGQTYNSPLHF.

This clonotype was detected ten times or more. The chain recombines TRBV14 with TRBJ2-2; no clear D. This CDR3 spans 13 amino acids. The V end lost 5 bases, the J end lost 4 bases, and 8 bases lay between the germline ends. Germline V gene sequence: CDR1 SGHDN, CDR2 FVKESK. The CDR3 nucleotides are TGTGCCAGCAGCGGTGTAGTCACCGGGGAGCTGTTTTTT. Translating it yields CASSGVVTGELFF.

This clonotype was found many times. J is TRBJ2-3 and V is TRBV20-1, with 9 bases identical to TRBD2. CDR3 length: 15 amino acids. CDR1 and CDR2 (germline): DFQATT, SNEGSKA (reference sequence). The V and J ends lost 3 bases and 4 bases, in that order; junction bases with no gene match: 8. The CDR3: CSASWRGGLSDTQYF. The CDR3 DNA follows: TGCAGTGCTAGTTGGCGGGGGGGCCTCTCAGATACGCAGTATTTT.

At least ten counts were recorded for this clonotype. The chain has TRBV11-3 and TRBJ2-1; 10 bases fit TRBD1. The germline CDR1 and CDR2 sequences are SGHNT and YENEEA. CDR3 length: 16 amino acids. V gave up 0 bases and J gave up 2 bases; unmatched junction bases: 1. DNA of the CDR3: TGTGCCAGCAGCTTAGATGGGACAGGGGCCTACAATGAGCAGTTCTTC. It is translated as CASSLDGTGAYNEQFF.

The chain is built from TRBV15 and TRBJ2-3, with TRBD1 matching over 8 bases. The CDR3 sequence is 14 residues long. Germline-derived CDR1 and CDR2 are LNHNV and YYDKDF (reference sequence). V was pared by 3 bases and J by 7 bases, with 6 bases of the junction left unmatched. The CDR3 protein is CATSRATGGNTQYF. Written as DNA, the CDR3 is TGTGCCACCAGCAGGGCTACAGGGGGGAATACGCAGTATTTT.

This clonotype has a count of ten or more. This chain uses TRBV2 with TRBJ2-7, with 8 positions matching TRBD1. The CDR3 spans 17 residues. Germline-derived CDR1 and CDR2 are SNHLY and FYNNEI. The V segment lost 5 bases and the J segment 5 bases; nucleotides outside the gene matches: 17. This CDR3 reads CASSPPAGTGSFDEQYF. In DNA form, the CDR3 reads TGTGCCAGCAGTCCTCCTGCCGGGACAGGAAGTTTTGACGAGCAGTACTTC.

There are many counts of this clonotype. The DNA for the CDR3 is TGCGCCAGCAGTGAGTCGAGGGCCGGGGAGCTGTTTTTT. Its translation: CASSESRAGELFF. The genes are TRBV10-1 and TRBJ2-2, with D perhaps TRBD2 (5 bases). V lost 0 bases and J 6 bases, leaving 5 bases between the germline ends. The CDR3 has 13 residues. Per germline, CDR1 WNHNN and CDR2 SYGVQD (reference sequence).

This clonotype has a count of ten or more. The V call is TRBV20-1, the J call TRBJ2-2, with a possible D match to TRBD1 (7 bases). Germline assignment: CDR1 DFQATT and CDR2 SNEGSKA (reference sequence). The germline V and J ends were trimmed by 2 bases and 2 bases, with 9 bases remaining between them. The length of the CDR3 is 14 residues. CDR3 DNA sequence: TGCAGTGCTAGACAGGGGGGCAACACCGGGGAGCTGTTTTTT. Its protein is CSARQGGNTGELFF.

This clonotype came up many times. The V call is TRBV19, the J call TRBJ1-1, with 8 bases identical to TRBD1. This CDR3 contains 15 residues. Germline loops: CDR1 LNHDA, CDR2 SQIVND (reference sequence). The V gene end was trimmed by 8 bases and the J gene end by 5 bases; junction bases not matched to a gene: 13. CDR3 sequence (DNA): TGTGCCAGTTTGGAAGACAGGGGAAGGGATACTGAAGCTTTCTTT. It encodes CASLEDRGRDTEAFF.

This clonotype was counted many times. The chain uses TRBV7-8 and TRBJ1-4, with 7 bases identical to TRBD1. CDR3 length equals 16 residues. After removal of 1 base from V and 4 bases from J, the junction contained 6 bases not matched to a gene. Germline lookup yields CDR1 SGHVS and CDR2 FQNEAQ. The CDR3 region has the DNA TGTGCCAGCAGCTTAGTTCGGGGACAGTATAATGAAAAACTGTTTTTT. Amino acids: CASSLVRGQYNEKLFF.

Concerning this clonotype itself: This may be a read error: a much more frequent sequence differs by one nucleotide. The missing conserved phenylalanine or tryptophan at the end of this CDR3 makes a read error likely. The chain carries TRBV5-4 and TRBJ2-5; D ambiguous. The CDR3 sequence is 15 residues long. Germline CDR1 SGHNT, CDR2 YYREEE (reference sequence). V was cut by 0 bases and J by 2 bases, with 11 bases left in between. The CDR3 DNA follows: TGTGCCAGCAGCTTGGCCCTTGGGGTGCAAGAGACCCAGTACCTC. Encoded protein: CASSLALGVQETQYL.

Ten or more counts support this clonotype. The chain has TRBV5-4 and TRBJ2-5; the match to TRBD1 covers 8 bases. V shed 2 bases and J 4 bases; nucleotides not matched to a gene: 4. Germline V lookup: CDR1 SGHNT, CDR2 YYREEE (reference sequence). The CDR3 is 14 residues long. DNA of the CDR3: TGTGCCAGCAGCTTCCAGGGGGCAGGAGAGACCCAGTACTTC. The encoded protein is CASSFQGAGETQYF.

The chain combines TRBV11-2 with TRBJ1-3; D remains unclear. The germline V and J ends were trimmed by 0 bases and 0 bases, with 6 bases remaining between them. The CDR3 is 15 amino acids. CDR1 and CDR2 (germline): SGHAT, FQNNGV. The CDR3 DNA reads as TGTGCCAGCAGCTTAGAAGGCCTCTCTGGAAACACCATATATTTT. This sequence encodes CASSLEGLSGNTIYF.